The present T cell receptor beta chain was sequenced within a study of OX40 agonist ivuxolimab in advanced cancers. For context, the study as a whole: The costimulatory receptor OX40 (CD134) was targeted by ivuxolimab, a fully human IgG2 agonistic monoclonal antibody. The monotherapy dose-escalation portion (N ≈ 52 patients) of the phase I ivuxolimab trial is reported in the paper. The point of sequencing TCRbeta in the periphery was to test whether ivuxolimab changed TCR sequence diversity and drove clonal T-cell expansion. Intravenous ivuxolimab was administered to patients every 2 weeks at six dose levels: 0.01, 0.1, 0.3, 1.5, 3 and 10 mg/kg. Patients were allowed to have had prior anti-PD-1, anti-PD-L1 or anti-CTLA-4 therapy, and less than 45% of the dose-escalation patients had previously received checkpoint inhibitors. In the dose-escalation cohort, 82.7% of patients were male, and the mean age was around 60 years, with a range of roughly 20 to 80. Of the approximately 54 patients in dose escalation, about 20 had hepatocellular carcinoma, about 15 had melanoma, 9 had renal cell carcinoma and 9 had head and neck cancer. Three dose-escalation patients achieved partial responses, one with hepatocellular carcinoma and two with cutaneous melanoma. Overall study results and their limits: Low levels of normalized T-cell clonal expansion were also seen in some patients who did not respond. Partial responders in the 0.1-3.0 mg/kg groups had among the lowest normalized peripheral clonal expansion, especially among CD8+ T cells. At doses of 0.1 to 3.0 mg/kg, clonal expansion of both CD4+ and CD8+ T cells in blood was seen between baseline and week 6. Which antigens the clonally expanded peripheral T cells were specific for was not determined. On average, CD8+ T cells showed more expanded clones than CD4+ T cells after ivuxolimab.

The CDR3, from cysteine to phenylalanine, totals 14 residues. Only the CDR3 DNA stays, 42 bases, in frame from base 1. The germline V gene gives CDR1 as SGHVS and CDR2 as FNYEAQ. V and J are truncated by 5 bases and 0 bases respectively, leaving an intervening sequence of 8 bases. For sequencing of the TCRbeta CDR3 region, genomic DNA was extracted from the sorted cells. The immunoSEQ Assay was used to sequence the TCRbeta CDR3 regions. Not all clones reach the TCRdb copy of this immuneACCESS table, which keeps in-frame sequences only. Checked studies attribute under half of the gap to unresolved V genes and leave the rest unexplained. This sample gives under 100,000 clones in total; roughly 90% of them show up just once. The ten largest account for approximately 10% of the sample. This clone has a handful of counts. Its binding antigen is unknown. No much larger clonotype is one base removed from it; base qualities were not supplied.

Patients with autoimmune disease history or receiving systemic immunosuppression were excluded from the trial. In every dose cohort, peripheral blood was drawn for TCR sequencing at baseline, cycle 4 day 1, and cycle 7 day 1. Samples were obtained from an open-label, multicenter, first-in-human phase I dose-escalation trial of ivuxolimab. Adults with locally advanced or metastatic melanoma, renal cell, hepatocellular, or head and neck squamous cell carcinoma were enrolled in the trial. Before TCR sequencing, CD4+ T cells and CD8+ T cells from peripheral blood were sorted into separate populations. The sample here was CD4+ or CD8+ T cells sorted from blood, taken in a trial of the OX40 agonist ivuxolimab. The sequence was obtained from an adult with an advanced solid tumor such as melanoma, head and neck, liver or kidney cancer. This receptor chain uses TRBV7-6 and TRBJ2-1, with the D gene not clear enough to name. The CDR3 sequence is CASSPPSSYNEQFF. In nucleotides, the sequence is TGTGCCAGCAGCCCCCCGAGCTCCTACAATGAGCAGTTCTTC.